Listed below are T cell receptor beta chains from one sample, sequenced in a study of Tregs in tolerant kidney transplant recipients. Clones were read by immunoSEQ multiplex PCR, and TCRdb kept only the in-frame ones, dropping some. The data show roughly 120,000 clones, 92% seen once. The sample consisted of CD4+ T cells from blood. The receptors stem from a human donor in good health. The CDR3 runs from the conserved cysteine through the conserved F or W. Each record gives: V gene, D gene, clone size, J gene, CDR3 DNA, CDR3 protein. The D gene is left open where the match is weak. Not every row has a clone size; where given, it reads once, few, many or a size class.

>TRBV6-6|.|.|TRBJ1-4
TGTGCCAGCGGCCTAACTAATGAAAAACTGTTTTTT
CASGLTNEKLFF
>TRBV4-2|.|.|TRBJ1-1
TGTGCCAGCAGCCAAAGTCCACAGGGCACTGAAGCTTTCTTT
CASSQSPQGTEAFF
>TRBV9|.|.|TRBJ2-2
TGTGCCAGCAGCGTAGGATGGGGCAGGGACGGGGAGCTGTTTTTT
CASSVGWGRDGELFF
>TRBV30|.|.|TRBJ1-2
TGTGCCTGGAGTGTAAACACAAACTATGGCTACACCTTC
CAWSVNTNYGYTF
>TRBV19|.|.|TRBJ2-7
TGTGCCAGTAACACGGCGGGACTGGCCTACGAGCAGTACTTC
CASNTAGLAYEQYF
>TRBV6-5|.|.|TRBJ2-3
TGTGCCAGCAGTTACGGAAGATCCCGCACAGATACGCAGTATTTT
CASSYGRSRTDTQYF
>TRBV15|.|.|TRBJ1-5
TGTGCCACCAGCCCGGGCCGGGACACCTATAGCAATCAGCCCCAGCATTTT
CATSPGRDTYSNQPQHF
>TRBV5-1|TRBD2|.|TRBJ2-5
TGCGCCAGCAGTTGGCTAGCGGGAGGAGGTGAGACCCAGTACTTC
CASSWLAGGGETQYF
>TRBV18|.|.|TRBJ1-1
TGTGCCAGCTCACCACGGACAGCTAGGATGAACACTGAAGCTTTCTTT
CASSPRTARMNTEAFF
>TRBV7-9|TRBD1|.|TRBJ2-1
TGTGCCGAGGGGACAGGGTTCGGAGAGCAGTTCTTC
CAEGTGFGEQFF
>TRBV4-1|.|.|TRBJ1-3
TGCGCCAGCAGCCAAGTATCCCGGGGGTTGGGCTCTGGAAACACCATATATTTT
CASSQVSRGLGSGNTIYF
>TRBV4-2|TRBD1|.|TRBJ2-7
TGTGCCAGCAGCCAAGGACAGGGAACCTCCTACGAGCAGTACTTC
CASSQGQGTSYEQYF
>TRBV18|.|.|TRBJ2-5
TGTGCCAGCTCACCAAACCAGGGAGGAGAGACCCAGTACTTC
CASSPNQGGETQYF
>TRBV19|.|.|TRBJ2-4
TGTGCCAGTAGTATAGATCTTCCCGGAGCCAAAAACATTCAGTACTTC
CASSIDLPGAKNIQYF
>TRBV6-5|.|.|TRBJ2-7
TGTGCCAGCAGTTTCACGGGGCTCGAGCAGTACTTC
CASSFTGLEQYF
>TRBV15|TRBD1|.|TRBJ1-5
TGTGCCACCAGCGGGACGGACAGGGGGCTCAGCAATCAGCCCCAGCATTTT
CATSGTDRGLSNQPQHF
>TRBV5-1|.|.|TRBJ1-1
TGCGCCAGCAGCTTGGCCTCCTACCCCCAGGGGCCACAGAACACTGAAGCTTTCTTT
CASSLASYPQGPQNTEAFF
>TRBV29-1|.|.|TRBJ1-1
TGCAGCGTTCAGCGCAGGGGCAACACTGAAGCTTTCTTT
CSVQRRGNTEAFF
>TRBV30|.|.|TRBJ1-4
TGTGCCTGGAGTCGGGGGGGCGCTTATGAAAAACTGTTTTTT
CAWSRGGAYEKLFF
>TRBV7-8|TRBD1|.|TRBJ2-7
TGTGCCAGCAGCTCGGGACAGGGAAAAGCTTTAAGCTACGAGCAGTACTTC
CASSSGQGKALSYEQYF
>TRBV5-1|.|.|TRBJ2-1
TGCGCCAGCAGCTTCGCAGCAGCTTACAATGAGCAGTTCTTC
CASSFAAAYNEQFF
>TRBV30|TRBD1|.|TRBJ2-7
TGTGCCTGGTCAAACAGGGGGCGGGGAAACGCCGAGCAGTACTTC
CAWSNRGRGNAEQYF
>TRBV2|.|few|TRBJ1-1
TGTGCCACTCCCCGTGGAGGGGCGGTGAACACTGAAGCTTTCTTT
CATPRGGAVNTEAFF
>TRBV18|.|.|TRBJ2-1
TGTGCCAGCTCTCCACTTCTGAATGAGCAGTTCTTC
CASSPLLNEQFF
>TRBV19|.|once|TRBJ1-1
TGTGCCAGTAGTATGCCCCCATCTAGGGTCACTGAAGCTTTCTTT
CASSMPPSRVTEAFF
>TRBV11-2|.|.|TRBJ1-2
TGTGCCAGCAGCCACGGGGGGCTCTATGGCTACACCTTC
CASSHGGLYGYTF
>TRBV5-1|TRBD1|.|TRBJ1-2
TGCGCCAGCAGCTTCCGGGACAGCTATGGCTACACCTTC
CASSFRDSYGYTF
>TRBV7-2|TRBD1|.|TRBJ1-1
TGTGCCAGCAGCTTTGTTGGGACAGCCGTGAACACTGAAGCTTTCTTT
CASSFVGTAVNTEAFF
>TRBV9|.|.|TRBJ1-2
TGTGCCAGCAGCGTATCGGAGTATGGCTACACCTTC
CASSVSEYGYTF
>TRBV7-9|.|.|TRBJ2-1
TGTGCCAGCAGCTCCCGGGACTCTAAATACAATGAGCAGTTCTTC
CASSSRDSKYNEQFF
>TRBV7-3|.|.|TRBJ2-3
TGTGCCAGCAGCTTAGGGGGTAACACAGATACGCAGTATTTT
CASSLGGNTDTQYF
>TRBV9|.|.|TRBJ2-7
TGTGCCAGCAGCGTACTCCCGGACAGCTACGAGCAGTACTTC
CASSVLPDSYEQYF